Listed below are T cell receptor beta chains from one sample, sequenced in a study of cytomegalovirus exposure and HLA in healthy donors. Method: immunoSEQ multiplex PCR; TCRdb's copy keeps in-frame clones and lacks some. The sample holds about 190,000 clones, 65% to 80% seen once. Sequencing was done on a sample of PBMCs. The receptor source for this set is a man aged 25-45 years in good health and CMV-seropositive. Both conserved end residues are part of each CDR3.

v_gene,j_gene,CDR3aa
TRBV7-9,TRBJ1-1,CASSLSPAGEDTEAFF
TRBV9,TRBJ1-1,CASSASSGVFEAFF
TRBV7-3,TRBJ2-5,CASSLTGAGGGETQYF
TRBV7-2,TRBJ1-6,CASSLRTGTNSPLHF
TRBV10-1,TRBJ2-1,CATSSSGSVNEQFF
TRBV28,TRBJ2-1,CASSLAGGGRNEQFF
TRBV7-9,TRBJ1-1,CSSSLQDTEAFF
TRBV6-1,TRBJ1-2,CASSDLRDTGYTF
TRBV7-2,TRBJ2-5,CASSLTAGAGETQYF
TRBV7-2,TRBJ2-1,CASSLGPSSYNEQFF
TRBV7-9,TRBJ2-7,CASTYDISLYEQYF
TRBV29-1,TRBJ1-6,CSVRDSDPNSPLHF
TRBV13,TRBJ1-3,CASSLMFSGQAGGNTIYF
TRBV14,TRBJ2-3,CASSLTSSRRDTQYF
TRBV6-1,TRBJ2-2,CASSEHAGNTGELFF
TRBV5-5,TRBJ1-3,CASSSQGASGNTIYF
TRBV5-8,TRBJ2-7,CASNRNQGVPYEQYF
TRBV9,TRBJ2-3,CASSAPGTSVTDTQYF
TRBV5-1,TRBJ2-4,CASSVGTSGKNIQYF
TRBV5-1,TRBJ1-2,CASGPMSGNYGYTF
TRBV9,TRBJ1-1,CASSPQVGRGEAFF
TRBV5-4,TRBJ2-5,CASSPRSRGTPSQETQYF
TRBV2,TRBJ1-3,CASSDTGGIPSGNTIYF
TRBV7-8,TRBJ1-6,CASSLVGGRGANNSPLHF
TRBV7-3,TRBJ2-3,CASRVSRELVNTQYF
TRBV7-9,TRBJ2-1,CASSQRGTGYNEQFF
TRBV28,TRBJ2-7,CASRIHRTGNEQYF
TRBV9,TRBJ2-7,CASSVDGTSGAVLRQYF
TRBV7-9,TRBJ1-4,CASSLALAGANEKLFF
TRBV5-6,TRBJ2-3,CASSLGLLSQYF
TRBV29-1,TRBJ2-2,CSVGGGNTGELFF
TRBV2,TRBJ1-2,CASSGESYGYTF
TRBV7-3,TRBJ1-1,CASSEGVNTEAFF
TRBV10-3,TRBJ2-7,CAISEAPGSSYEQYF
TRBV5-6,TRBJ1-2,CASSPYRGGNYGYTF
TRBV7-9,TRBJ1-1,CASSYTGKSDTEAFF
TRBV4-1,TRBJ1-4,CASSPPGGGQEKLFF
TRBV29-1,TRBJ2-7,CSREGMNYEQYF
TRBV19,TRBJ1-5,CASSILFDQPQHF
TRBV5-6,TRBJ1-2,CASSPLRGYGYTF
TRBV27,TRBJ2-7,CASSLFGTAYEQYF
TRBV27,TRBJ1-4,CASSTQGQTAGEKLFF
TRBV29-1,TRBJ2-7,CSAGTSGSYEQYF
TRBV19,TRBJ2-5,CASSGRVAGEGETQYF
TRBV6-5,TRBJ2-2,CASSYLGQGYGELFF
TRBV4-2,TRBJ2-2,CASSQGAGEANTGELFF
TRBV10-1,TRBJ1-4,CASRAGGPNEKLFF
TRBV5-5,TRBJ1-4,CASSLDGGRYEKLFF
TRBV5-1,TRBJ2-7,CASSLASPAGFNEQYF
TRBV18,TRBJ1-5,CASPPCQPQHF
TRBV30,TRBJ2-1,CAWSTSGTGNEQFF
TRBV5-6,TRBJ2-7,CASSLGEGYEQYF
TRBV6-5,TRBJ1-6,CASSYSDRGDSPLHF
TRBV9,TRBJ2-3,CASSVGVAGGHTDTQYF
TRBV6-1,TRBJ1-2,CASSRRRGEYGYTF
TRBV7-9,TRBJ2-7,CASSLGTTPYEQYF
TRBV27,TRBJ1-5,CAGQRPTCIRLYSNQPQHF